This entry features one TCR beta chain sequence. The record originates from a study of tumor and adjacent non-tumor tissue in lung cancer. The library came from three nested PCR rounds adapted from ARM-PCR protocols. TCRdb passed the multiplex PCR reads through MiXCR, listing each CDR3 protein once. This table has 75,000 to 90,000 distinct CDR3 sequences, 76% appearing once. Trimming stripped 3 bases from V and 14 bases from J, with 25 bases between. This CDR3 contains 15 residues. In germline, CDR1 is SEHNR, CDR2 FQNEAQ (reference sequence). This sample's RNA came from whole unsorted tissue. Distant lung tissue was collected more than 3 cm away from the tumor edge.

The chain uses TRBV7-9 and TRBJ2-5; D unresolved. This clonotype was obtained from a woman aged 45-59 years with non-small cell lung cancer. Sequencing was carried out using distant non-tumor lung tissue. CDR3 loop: CASSLSPRAPESQYF. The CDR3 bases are TGTGCCAGCAGCTTGTCTCCTAGGGCCCCAGAGAGCCAATACTTC.